The source of this T cell receptor beta chain is a study of T cell responses to AZD1222 COVID-19 vaccine. Overall study results and limits: Donors were largely white British and mainly female; clonal diversity was possibly underestimated. Reportedly, close to half of spike-specific TCRs are directed against unmutated variant regions. Repertoires were sampled only after the peak T cell response.

TCRdb keeps only in-frame clones here, not all; method: immunoSEQ multiplex PCR. In the table there are about 130,000 clones, roughly nine tenths of which are singletons. Analyses pooled second doses at about 4 or about 12 weeks. About this clone: Its cognate antigen is unknown.

The receptor comes from an adult who received the AZD1222 COVID-19 vaccine. This sample comprised peripheral blood, obtained 28 days after the second AZD1222 dose.

The CDR3 nucleotides are TGTGCCAGCATCGGATCTTTGACCACTGAAGCTTTCTTT. Its protein is CASIGSLTTEAFF. This chain joins TRBV6-5 and TRBJ1-1; D not resolved. This CDR3 spans 13 amino acids. Per germline, CDR1 MNHEY and CDR2 SVGAGI. V was trimmed by 7 bases and J by 4 bases, leaving 13 bases between them.